A single sample gave rise to the 3 T cell receptor beta chains below, sequenced in a study of neurological immune-mediated disorders. MiXCR was run by TCRdb on the 5' RACE reads, yielding one entry per CDR3 protein. The profile shows tens of thousands of distinct CDR3 sequences, around 3.5% of them singletons. The sequencing sample was made of PBMCs. The origin of the receptors is a woman aged 45-65 years with multiple sclerosis.

This clonotype has at least ten counts. The CDR3 region is CSVATGVSSYEQYF. The CDR3, as DNA: TGCAGCGTAGCGACAGGGGTAAGCTCCTACGAGCAGTACTTC. The chain combines TRBV29-1 with TRBJ2-7, with 8 bases that match TRBD1. This CDR3 is built from 14 residues. V shed 6 bases, J shed 0 bases, and the junction held 7 bases outside the gene matches. Germline loops: CDR1 SQVTM, CDR2 ANQGSEA.

This clonotype came up many times. This chain joins TRBV20-1 and TRBJ2-1; D is possibly TRBD1 or TRBD2 (6 bases each). Trimming removed 1 base from V and 4 bases from J, with 17 bases in between. Germline V lookup: CDR1 DFQATT, CDR2 SNEGSKA (reference sequence). The length of the CDR3 is 16 residues. CDR3 sequence reads: CSARGDTEGGYNEQFF. The DNA of the CDR3 is TGCAGTGCTAGAGGGGACACCGAGGGGGGTTACAATGAGCAGTTCTTC.

This clonotype was picked up many times. CDR3 sequence reads: CASSLGDTHTGELFF. The CDR3 DNA is TGTGCCAGCAGCTTGGGGGACACCCACACCGGGGAGCTGTTTTTT. The chain couples TRBV5-5 to TRBJ2-2; possible D gene TRBD1, 6 bases. The length of the CDR3 is 15 residues. The V end lost 0 bases, the J end lost 3 bases, and 9 bases lay between the germline ends. The germline V gene has CDR1 SGHKS and CDR2 YYEKEE (reference sequence).